Detailed here is one TCR beta chain. What it binds is not known. This sample was included in a study of shared clonotypes between healthy human individuals. Study-wide context: Three CD4 naive, three CD4 memory, two CD8 naive and one CD8 memory plate were used per donor.

Whole-study results and caveats: Shared clonotypes: about 4.6% naive CD4, approximately 3.4% naive CD8, 2% to 2.5% memory CD4, 0.4% to 0.45% memory CD8.

CD4+ cells were split into CD45RA+ naive and CD45RA-negative memory subsets. Data came from immunoSEQ multiplex PCR; TCRdb stores just in-frame clones and leaves some out. The sample consists of roughly 1,500,000 clones, 98% of them appearing once. The sample taken for sequencing was naive CD4+ T cells sorted from blood. Subset here: CD45RA+ positively selected. The receptor comes from a man aged 25 to 40 in good health.

The DNA of the CDR3 is TGTGCCAGCAGCCCCCGAAGAGAGGGAGGGACCACCGGGGAGCTGTTTTTT. This sequence encodes CASSPRREGGTTGELFF. The genes are TRBV9 and TRBJ2-2; 7 nucleotides align to TRBD2. Germline assignment: CDR1 SGDLS and CDR2 YYNGEE. The CDR3 length is 17 residues. J lost 4 bases, V lost 4 bases, and 13 bases had no gene match. Filled out from reference TRBV9 and TRBJ2-2, the complete variable domain reads DSGVTQTPKHLITATGQRVTLRCSPRSGDLSVYWYQQSLDQGLQFLIQYYNGEERAKGNILERFSAQQFPDLHSELNLSSLELGDSALYFCASSPRREGGTTGELFFGEGSRLTVL.